These T cell receptor beta chains were read from a single sample in a study of T cells in Graves' hyperthyroidism and ophthalmopathy. MiXCR, applied by TCRdb to the multiplex PCR reads, yields one record per CDR3 protein. Of 450,000 to 600,000 distinct CDR3 sequences listed, 15% to 20% are singletons. The sample taken for sequencing was blood. All receptors come from a man aged 35 to 55 with Graves' ophthalmopathy. CDR3s include the opening cysteine and the closing phenylalanine or tryptophan. D genes are given only for firm matches. Clone size appears in some rows only: once, few, many, or a class for an expanded clone.

CDR3 protein,CDR3 DNA,V gene,D gene,J gene,clone size
CASSLVTGPYNEQFF,TGTGCCAGCAGCTTAGTAACAGGCCCCTACAATGAGCAGTTCTTC,TRBV7-2,-,TRBJ2-1,many
CASSLAGPSEQYF,TGTGCCAGCAGCTTGGCCGGACCCTCTGAGCAGTACTTC,TRBV5-6,-,TRBJ2-7,many
CASSLAVVLAGAGELFF,TGTGCCAGCAGCTTAGCGGTCGTACTAGCCGGGGCCGGGGAGCTGTTTTTT,TRBV7-2,-,TRBJ2-2,few
CAILEVAGETGELFF,TGTGCCATCCTTGAAGTAGCGGGAGAGACCGGGGAGCTGTTTTTT,TRBV10-3,TRBD2,TRBJ2-2,-
CASKIGGGPLGEQFF,TGTGCCAGCAAAATAGGGGGGGGCCCGCTGGGTGAGCAGTTCTTC,TRBV7-9,-,TRBJ2-1,few
CASSQDRQVIGPQHF,TGTGCCAGCAGCCAAGATAGACAGGTGATAGGGCCCCAGCATTTT,TRBV4-2,-,TRBJ1-5,-
CASSRVGWEQYF,TGTGCCAGCAGCCGGGTAGGGTGGGAGCAGTACTTC,TRBV28,-,TRBJ2-7,many
CASMLAATNYGYTF,TGTGCCAGCATGTTGGCTGCTACTAACTATGGCTACACCTTC,TRBV28,-,TRBJ1-2,many
CAWRSGQGYQPQHF,TGTGCCTGGAGATCTGGACAGGGTTATCAGCCCCAGCATTTT,TRBV30,TRBD1,TRBJ1-5,few
CASRRDRDRGFGELFF,TGCGCCAGCAGACGTGACCGGGACAGGGGGTTCGGGGAGCTGTTTTTT,TRBV5-1,TRBD1,TRBJ2-2,-
CSAGTHNLYEQYF,TGCAGCGCTGGGACTCACAACCTCTACGAGCAGTACTTC,TRBV29-1,-,TRBJ2-7,-
CASSSLGIMGLEPFF,TGTGCCAGCAGTTCCCTGGGAATAATGGGCCTTGAACCTTTCTTT,TRBV6-1,-,TRBJ1-1,many
CASSLEFREGVTLGQYF,TGCGCCAGCAGCTTGGAGTTTCGTGAAGGGGTAACCCTCGGGCAGTACTTC,TRBV5-1,-,TRBJ2-7,few
CASSPTAGGYTF,TGTGCCAGCAGTCCCACGGCTGGGGGCTACACCTTC,TRBV27,-,TRBJ1-2,many